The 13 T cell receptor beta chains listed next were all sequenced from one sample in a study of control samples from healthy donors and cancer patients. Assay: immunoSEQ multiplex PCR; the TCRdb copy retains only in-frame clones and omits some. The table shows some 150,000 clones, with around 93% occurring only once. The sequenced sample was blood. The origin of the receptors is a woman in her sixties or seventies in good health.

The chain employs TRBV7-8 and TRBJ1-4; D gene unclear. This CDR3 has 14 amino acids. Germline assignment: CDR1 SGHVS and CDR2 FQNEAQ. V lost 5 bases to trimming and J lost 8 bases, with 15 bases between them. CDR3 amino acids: CASSQDLAGEKLFF. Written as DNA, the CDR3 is TGTGCCAGCAGCCAAGACCTGGCGGGCGAAAAACTGTTTTTT.

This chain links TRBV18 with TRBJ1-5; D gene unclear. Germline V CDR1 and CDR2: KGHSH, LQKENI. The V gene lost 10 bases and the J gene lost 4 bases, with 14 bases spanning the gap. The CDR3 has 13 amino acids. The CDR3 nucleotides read TGTGCCACCACATTCAGTGAGAATCAGCCCCAGCATTTT. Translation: CATTFSENQPQHF.

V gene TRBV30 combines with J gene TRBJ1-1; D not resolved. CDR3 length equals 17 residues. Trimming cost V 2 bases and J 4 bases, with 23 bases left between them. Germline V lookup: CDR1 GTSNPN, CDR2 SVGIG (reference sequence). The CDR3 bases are TGTGCCTGGAGTCCGATCCTTTTGAAAAGGCTGATCACTGAAGCTTTCTTT. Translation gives CAWSPILLKRLITEAFF.

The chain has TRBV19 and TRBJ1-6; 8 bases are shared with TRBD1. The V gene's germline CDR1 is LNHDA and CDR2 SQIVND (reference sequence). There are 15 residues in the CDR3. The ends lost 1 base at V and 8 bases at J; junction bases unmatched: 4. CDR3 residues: CASSIGRTGYSPLHF. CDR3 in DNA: TGTGCCAGTAGTATAGGACGGACAGGGTATTCACCCCTCCACTTT.

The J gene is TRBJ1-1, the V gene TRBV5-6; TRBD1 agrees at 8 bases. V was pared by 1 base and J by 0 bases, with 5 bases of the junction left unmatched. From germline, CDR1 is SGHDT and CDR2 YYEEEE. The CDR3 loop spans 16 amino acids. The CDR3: CASSLRQGLLNTEAFF. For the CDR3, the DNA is TGTGCCAGCAGCTTGAGACAGGGGTTATTGAACACTGAAGCTTTCTTT.

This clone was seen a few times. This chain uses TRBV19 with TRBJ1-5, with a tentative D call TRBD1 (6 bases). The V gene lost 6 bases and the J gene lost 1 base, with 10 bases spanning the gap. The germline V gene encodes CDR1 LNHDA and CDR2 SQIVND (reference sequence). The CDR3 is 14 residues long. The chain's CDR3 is CASSLTGSNQPQHF. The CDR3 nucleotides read TGTGCCAGTAGCCTTACAGGGAGCAATCAGCCCCAGCATTTT.

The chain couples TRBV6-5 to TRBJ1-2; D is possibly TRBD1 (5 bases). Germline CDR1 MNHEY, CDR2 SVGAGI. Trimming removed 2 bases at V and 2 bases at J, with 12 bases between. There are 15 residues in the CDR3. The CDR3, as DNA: TGTGCCAGCAGTTACACAGCAGGGCTAAACTATGGCTACACCTTC. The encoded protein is CASSYTAGLNYGYTF.

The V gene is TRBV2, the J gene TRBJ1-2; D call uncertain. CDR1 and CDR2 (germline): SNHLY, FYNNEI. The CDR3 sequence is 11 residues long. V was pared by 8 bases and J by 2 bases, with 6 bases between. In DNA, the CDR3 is TGTGCCAGCTCTGGGAACTATGGCTACACCTTC. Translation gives CASSGNYGYTF.

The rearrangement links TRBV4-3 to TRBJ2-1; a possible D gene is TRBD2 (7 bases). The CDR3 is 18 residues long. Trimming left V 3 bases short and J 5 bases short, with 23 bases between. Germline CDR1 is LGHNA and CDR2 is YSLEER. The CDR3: CASSQSENLAGDNNEQFF. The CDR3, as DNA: TGCGCCAGCAGCCAGTCTGAAAATTTGGCGGGGGACAACAATGAGCAGTTCTTC.

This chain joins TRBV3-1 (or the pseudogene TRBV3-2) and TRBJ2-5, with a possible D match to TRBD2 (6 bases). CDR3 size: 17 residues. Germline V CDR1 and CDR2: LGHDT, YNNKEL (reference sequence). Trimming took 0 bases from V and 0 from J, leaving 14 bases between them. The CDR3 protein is CASSQDYGTPYQETQYF. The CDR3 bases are TGTGCCAGCAGCCAAGATTATGGGACTCCGTACCAAGAGACCCAGTACTTC.

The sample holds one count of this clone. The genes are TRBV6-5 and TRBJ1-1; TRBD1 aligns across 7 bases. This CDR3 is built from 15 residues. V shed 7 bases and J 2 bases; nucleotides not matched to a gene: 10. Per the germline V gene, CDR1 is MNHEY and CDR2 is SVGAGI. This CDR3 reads CASIFPTGLNTEAFF. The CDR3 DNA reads TGTGCCAGCATCTTTCCGACAGGGCTAAACACTGAAGCTTTCTTT.

The CDR3 DNA reads as TGCGCCAGCAGCTTTGGCCCGGGACAAGCCCGCATAAGCGGCGGCTACACCTTC. It encodes CASSFGPGQARISGGYTF. The chain employs TRBV5-1 and TRBJ1-2; TRBD1 is a possible D gene (6 bases). Trimming took 2 bases from V and 8 from J, leaving 28 bases between them. The CDR3 consists of 18 residues. Germline CDR1 SGHRS, CDR2 YFSETQ.

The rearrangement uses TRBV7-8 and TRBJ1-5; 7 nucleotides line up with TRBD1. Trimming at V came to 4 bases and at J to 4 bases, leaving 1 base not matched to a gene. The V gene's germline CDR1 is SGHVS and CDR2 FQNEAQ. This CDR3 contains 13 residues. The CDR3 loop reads CASSWDSNQPQHF. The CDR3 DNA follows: TGTGCCAGCAGCTGGGACAGTAATCAGCCCCAGCATTTT.